A selection of T cell receptor beta chains follows, all from one sample in a study of blood T cells in healthy people across ages. TCRdb fed the 5' RACE reads into MiXCR, producing one record per CDR3 protein. The profile covers some 1,500,000 distinct CDR3 sequences, with less than 45% appearing a single time and more than 4% taken by the ten largest. The sample comprised blood. The receptors here all came from a woman in her late teens or twenties in good health. Each CDR3 is given with its conserved first and last residue. The D gene is left open where the match is weak. Clone size is not always given. Where it is, it says once, few, many or a class for expanded clones.

abundance	v_gene	d_gene	j_gene	CDR3nt	CDR3aa
few	TRBV4-1	TRBD2	TRBJ2-3	TGCGCCAGCAGCCGGACTAGCGGGGATAGGATACCTAGCACAGATACGCAGTATTTT	CASSRTSGDRIPSTDTQYF
few	TRBV12-3/TRBV12-4	-	TRBJ2-1	TGTGCCAGCAGTTCACAGGGCCCTCCCTCCTACAATGAGCAGTTCTTC	CASSSQGPPSYNEQFF
many	TRBV2	TRBD1	TRBJ2-1	TGTGCCAGCAGCTGGGACAGGGGTTCCTACAATGAGCAGTTCTTC	CASSWDRGSYNEQFF
once	TRBV2	-	TRBJ2-1	TGTGCCAGCAGTCCTCTTGTTAGCTCCTACAATGAGCAGTTCTTC	CASSPLVSSYNEQFF
few	TRBV20-1	-	TRBJ2-5	TGCAGTGCCCCCCCAGGGAGAGGGGAGACCCAGTACTTC	CSAPPGRGETQYF
-	TRBV13	TRBD2	TRBJ2-3	TGTGCCAGCAGATTACTAGCGGTAAACACAGATACGCAGTATTTT	CASRLLAVNTDTQYF
-	TRBV7-2	-	TRBJ2-7	TGTGCCAGCAGCTTAGTGGCAGGGCTTCGCTACGAGCAGTACTTC	CASSLVAGLRYEQYF
-	TRBV12-3/TRBV12-4	-	TRBJ2-4	TGTGCCAGCAGTTTAAAGGGAACGGACATTCAGTACTTC	CASSLKGTDIQYF
-	TRBV20-1	TRBD1	TRBJ2-3	TGCAGTGCTAGATCTCAGGGGGAAGGCACAGATACGCAGTATTTT	CSARSQGEGTDTQYF
few	TRBV6-2/TRBV6-3	-	TRBJ2-7	TGTGCCAGCAGTTACTCCGGTGGACAGCTGCGCGAGCAGTACTTC	CASSYSGGQLREQYF
-	TRBV27	-	TRBJ1-5	TGTGCCAGCAGCACGACAGCTTATCAGCCCCAGCATTTT	CASSTTAYQPQHF
few	TRBV7-9	TRBD2	TRBJ2-7	TGTGCCAGAAGCTTGGCGGGAGAAGTCAACGAGCAGTACTTC	CARSLAGEVNEQYF
-	TRBV4-3	-	TRBJ1-4	TGCGCCAGCAGCCAAGCCCCAGGATGGAATGACAAGCTGTTTTTT	CASSQAPGWNDKLFF
-	TRBV20-1	-	TRBJ2-4	TGCAGTGCCCCGCCCGGCAAGCTAGCCAAAAACATTCAGTACTTC	CSAPPGKLAKNIQYF
few	TRBV2	TRBD2	TRBJ2-3	TGTGCCAGCAGTGAAGCGTCTCTAGCGGGAGGTGCAGATACGCAGTATTTT	CASSEASLAGGADTQYF